The 15 T cell receptor beta chains reported below all come from one sample, sequenced in a study of cytomegalovirus exposure and HLA in healthy donors. Vbeta (60) and Jbeta (13) primers were used in the PCR. Measured with immunoSEQ multiplex PCR; TCRdb has only the in-frame clones, and not every one. This sample has about 180,000 clones, with roughly 78% found just once. What was sequenced was PBMCs. These receptors were taken from a woman aged 30 to 39 in good health and CMV-seronegative.

J is TRBJ2-2 and V is TRBV12-5, with 13 positions matching TRBD2. The CDR3 runs 16 residues. The germline V gene encodes CDR1 LGHNT and CDR2 FRNRAP. V trimming: 7 bases; J trimming: 6 bases; junction bases outside the gene matches: 8. CDR3 sequence reads: CASAKGTSGVPGELFF. The DNA of the CDR3 is TGTGCTAGTGCCAAGGGGACTAGCGGGGTACCCGGGGAGCTGTTTTTT.

The chain combines TRBV5-8 with TRBJ1-5, with D uncertain. The V gene lost 0 bases and the J gene lost 7 bases, with 8 bases spanning the gap. The CDR3 loop spans 13 amino acids. Germline-derived CDR1 and CDR2 are SGHTS and YDEGEE. The CDR3 is CASSLAHHQPQHF. CDR3 nucleotide sequence: TGTGCCAGCAGCTTGGCACATCACCAGCCCCAGCATTTT.

The chain uses TRBV7-6 and TRBJ1-1, with TRBD1 matching over 7 bases. V shed 2 bases, J shed 3 bases, and the junction held 18 bases outside the gene matches. In germline, CDR1 is SGHVS, CDR2 FNYEAQ. The CDR3 is made up of 19 amino acids. CDR3 in amino acids: CASSLYAGTVALLDTEAFF. CDR3 in DNA: TGTGCCAGCAGCTTATACGCTGGGACAGTGGCATTGTTGGACACTGAAGCTTTCTTT.

Only one count was recorded for this clone. V is TRBV19 and J is TRBJ2-1; 11 nucleotides line up with TRBD2. This CDR3 is built from 15 residues. Per germline, CDR1 LNHDA and CDR2 SQIVND (reference sequence). V was pared by 5 bases and J by 8 bases, with 8 bases of the junction left unmatched. In DNA, the CDR3 is TGTGCCAGTAGTCCTCTAGCGGGGGGATGGGATGAGCAGTTCTTC. As protein: CASSPLAGGWDEQFF.

The gene calls are TRBV5-1 and TRBJ1-4, with 11 bases fitting TRBD1. V shed 0 bases, J shed 7 bases, and the junction held 2 bases outside the gene matches. Germline-derived CDR1 and CDR2 are SGHRS and YFSETQ. The CDR3 loop spans 15 amino acids. The chain's CDR3 is CASSLVGTGGEKLFF. The CDR3 region has the DNA TGCGCCAGCAGCTTGGTCGGGACAGGGGGTGAAAAACTGTTTTTT.

The genes are TRBV5-1 and TRBJ1-6; 8 nucleotides agree with TRBD1. The CDR3 has 14 residues. Germline CDR1 is SGHRS and CDR2 is YFSETQ. The ends lost 4 bases at V and 7 bases at J; junction bases unmatched: 4. The CDR3 region is CASSPGQGNSPLHF. The CDR3 DNA sequence: TGCGCCAGCAGCCCAGGACAGGGCAATTCACCCCTCCACTTT.

The gene calls are TRBV12-2 and TRBJ2-1; whether TRBD2, the table's D call, matches the DNA was not checked. TRBV12-2 is termed a pseudogene. The CDR3 spans 16 residues. The CDR3 loop is CASRPIDLAGGNEQFF. The CDR3 DNA sequence: TGTGCAAGTCGCCCGATTGATCTAGCGGGGGGGAATGAGCAGTTCTTC.

This rearrangement joins TRBV15 to TRBJ2-3; D might be TRBD2 (6 bases). V gave up 0 bases and J gave up 0 bases, with 10 bases separating them. Germline V lookup: CDR1 LNHNV, CDR2 YYDKDF (reference sequence). The length of the CDR3 is 16 residues. CDR3 nucleotides: TGTGCCACCAGCAGAGAGAACCGGGGGAGCACAGATACGCAGTATTTT. Protein sequence: CATSRENRGSTDTQYF.

The chain combines TRBV19 with TRBJ2-3; 8 positions match TRBD2. Germline lookup yields CDR1 LNHDA and CDR2 SQIVND (reference sequence). The CDR3 contains 14 residues. Germline trimming cut 6 bases from V and 3 bases from J; bases unmatched to any gene: 5. The CDR3 reads CASSGLAQTDTQYF. In DNA, the CDR3 is TGTGCCAGTAGCGGACTAGCCCAAACAGATACGCAGTATTTT.

The rearrangement links TRBV11-2 to TRBJ2-1; no reliable D call. The CDR3 has 15 residues. The V end was cut by 2 bases, the J end by 9 bases, with 17 bases between. The germline CDR1 and CDR2 sequences are SGHAT and FQNNGV. CDR3 sequence reads: CASSLPLGMQGEQFF. The CDR3 coding sequence is TGTGCCAGCAGCTTACCCCTAGGAATGCAAGGTGAGCAGTTCTTC.

CDR3 in DNA: TGTGCCAGCGGCCGCCCGACCCTCTGGGACAGGGCTAATCAGCCCCAGCATTTT. Translation: CASGRPTLWDRANQPQHF. This chain links TRBV7-6 with TRBJ1-5; 9 positions agree with TRBD1. Losses at the gene ends were 8 bases for V and 4 bases for J; bases not matched to a gene: 18. Per the germline V gene, CDR1 is SGHVS and CDR2 is FNYEAQ. The CDR3 sequence is 18 residues long.

The chain combines TRBV4-2 with TRBJ1-2, with 9 bases lining up with TRBD1. The CDR3 runs 16 residues. Germline V gene lookup returns CDR1 LGHNA and CDR2 YNFKEQ. Trimming took 6 bases from V and 6 from J; bases not matched to a gene: 14. CDR3 nucleotides: TGTGCCAGCAGTCCCTCTCTTTGGGGACAGGGAGATGGCTACACCTTC. Translated, it gives CASSPSLWGQGDGYTF.

The chain uses TRBV29-1 and TRBJ2-1, with 9 bases lining up with TRBD1. This CDR3 comprises 12 residues. In germline, CDR1 is SQVTM, CDR2 ANQGSEA. The junction had 2 bases not matched to a gene; V was cut back by 3 bases and J by 8 bases. CDR3 protein: CSVDTGGDEQFF. CDR3 bases: TGCAGCGTTGATACAGGGGGCGATGAGCAGTTCTTC.

This chain joins TRBV5-1 and TRBJ2-7; 7 nucleotides match TRBD1. Looked up from germline, CDR1 is SGHRS and CDR2 is YFSETQ. V lost 2 bases, J lost 5 bases, and 1 base stayed unmatched. The length of the CDR3 is 12 residues. CDR3 sequence: CASSLQGNEQYF. DNA of the CDR3: TGCGCCAGCAGCTTACAGGGGAACGAGCAGTACTTC. Full variable domain (missing parts from reference TRBV5-1 and TRBJ2-7): KAGVTQTPRYLIKTRGQQVTLSCSPISGHRSVSWYQQTPGQGLQFLFEYFSETQRNKGNFPGRFSGRQFSNSRSEMNVSTLELGDSALYLCASSLQGNEQYFGPGTRLTVT.

The chain joins TRBV2 to TRBJ1-1; 7 bases fit TRBD1. V shed 6 bases, J shed 7 bases, and the junction held 8 bases outside the gene matches. CDR3 length: 13 residues. CDR1 is SNHLY and CDR2 is FYNNEI in the germline V gene. The CDR3 DNA reads TGTGCCAGCAGACAGGGGAATGTGGGTGAAGCTTTCTTT. Protein product: CASRQGNVGEAFF. The full variable domain, with the rest looked up from reference TRBV2 and TRBJ1-1, is EPEVTQTPSHQVTQMGQEVILRCVPISNHLYFYWYRQILGQKVEFLVSFYNNEISEKSEIFDDQFSVERPDGSNFTLKIRSTKLEDSAMYFCASRQGNVGEAFFGQGTRLTVV.